Reported below is one TCR beta chain. No antigen is known for it. The V and J ends lost 5 bases and 7 bases respectively, with 24 bases between them. The CDR3 sequence is 15 residues long. Per germline, CDR1 DFQATT and CDR2 SNEGSKA (reference sequence). TCRdb recomputed calls from the 5' RACE reads with MiXCR, one row per CDR3 protein. The table has around 93,000 distinct CDR3 sequences, approximately 12% seen once. The entry originates in a study of early T cells in non-severe SARS-CoV-2 infection. Findings of the study overall: Lookups in VDJdb leaned toward anti-spike CD8 responses and missed private and CD4 specificities.

This clonotype was sampled from an adult who was a healthcare worker with PCR-confirmed SARS-CoV-2 infection or an uninfected control (not recorded which). Here the sequenced sample was whole blood, taken at baseline. The chain combines TRBV20-1 with TRBJ2-7, with D perhaps matching TRBD1 or TRBD2 (6 bases each). The CDR3 is CSAPGTPGVGGEQYF. The CDR3 nucleotides are TGCAGTGCTCCGGGAACACCGGGAGTAGGGGGGGAGCAGTACTTC.